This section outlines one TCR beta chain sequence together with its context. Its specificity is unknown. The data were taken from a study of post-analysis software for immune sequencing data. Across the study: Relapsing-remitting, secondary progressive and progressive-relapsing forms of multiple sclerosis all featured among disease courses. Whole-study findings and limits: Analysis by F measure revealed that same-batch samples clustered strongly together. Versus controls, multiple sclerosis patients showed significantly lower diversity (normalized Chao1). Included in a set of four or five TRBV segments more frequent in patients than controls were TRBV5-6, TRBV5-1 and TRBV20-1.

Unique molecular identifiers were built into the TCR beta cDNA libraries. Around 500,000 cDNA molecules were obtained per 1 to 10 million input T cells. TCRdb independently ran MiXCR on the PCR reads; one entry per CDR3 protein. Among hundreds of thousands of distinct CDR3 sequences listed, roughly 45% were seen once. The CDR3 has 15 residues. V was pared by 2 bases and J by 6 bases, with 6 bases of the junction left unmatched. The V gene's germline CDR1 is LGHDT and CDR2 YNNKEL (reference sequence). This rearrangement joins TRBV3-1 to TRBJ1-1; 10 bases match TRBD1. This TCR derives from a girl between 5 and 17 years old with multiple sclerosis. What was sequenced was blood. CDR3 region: CASSQPTGGSAEAFF. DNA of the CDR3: TGTGCCAGCAGCCAACCGACAGGGGGCAGCGCTGAAGCTTTCTTT.